The clone carrying this T cell receptor (beta chain) was picked up one time. The entry originates in a study of blood T cell repertoires in COVID-19. Here immunoSEQ multiplex PCR was the method, and the copy in TCRdb shows in-frame clones only, minus some. Of under 110,000 clones in the sample, over 75% were seen once. Trimming took 3 bases from V and 6 from J; bases not matched to a gene: 7. The CDR3 totals 15 residues. Germline-derived CDR1 and CDR2 are KGHSH and LQKENI. This chain links TRBV18 with TRBJ2-1; 8 positions agree with TRBD1. The source of this sequence is a woman aged 25 to 39 with acute or convalescent COVID-19. The sample consisted of peripheral blood. The CDR3 loop reads CASSPEQGAVNEQFF. The CDR3 nucleotides read TGTGCCAGCTCACCTGAGCAGGGGGCGGTCAATGAGCAGTTCTTC.